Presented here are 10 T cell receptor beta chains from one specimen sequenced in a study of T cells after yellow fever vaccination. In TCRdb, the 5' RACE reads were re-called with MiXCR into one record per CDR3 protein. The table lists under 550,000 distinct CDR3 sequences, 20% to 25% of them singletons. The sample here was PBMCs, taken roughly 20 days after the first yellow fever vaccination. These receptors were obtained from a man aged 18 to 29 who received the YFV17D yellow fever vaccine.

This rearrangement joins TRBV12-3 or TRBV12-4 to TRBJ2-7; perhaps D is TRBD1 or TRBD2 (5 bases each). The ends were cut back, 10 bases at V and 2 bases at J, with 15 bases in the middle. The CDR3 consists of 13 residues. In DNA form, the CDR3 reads TGTGCCACCTCGCGTGGGGGTACCTACGAGCAGTACTTC. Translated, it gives CATSRGGTYEQYF.

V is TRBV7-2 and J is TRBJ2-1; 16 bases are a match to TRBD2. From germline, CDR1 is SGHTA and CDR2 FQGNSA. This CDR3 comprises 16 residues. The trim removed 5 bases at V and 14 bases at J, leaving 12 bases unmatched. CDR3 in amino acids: CASSPVGTSGGATEFF. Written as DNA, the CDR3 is TGTGCCAGCAGCCCCGTGGGGACTAGCGGGGGGGCCACGGAGTTCTTC.

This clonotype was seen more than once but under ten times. CDR3 sequence (DNA): TGTGCCAGCAGTTGGCAGGGCGATCAGCCCCAGCATTTT. Residues: CASSWQGDQPQHF. The chain links TRBV6-5 to TRBJ1-5, with D possibly TRBD1 on 5 matching bases. Trimming cost V 4 bases and J 5 bases, with 9 bases left between them. CDR1 and CDR2 from the germline V gene are MNHEY and SVGAGI. The CDR3 has 13 residues.

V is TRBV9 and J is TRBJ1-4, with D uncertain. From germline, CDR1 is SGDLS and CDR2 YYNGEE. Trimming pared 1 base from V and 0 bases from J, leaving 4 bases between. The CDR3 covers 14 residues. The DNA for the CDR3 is TGTGCCAGCAGCGTACTAGCAACTAATGAAAAACTGTTTTTT. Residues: CASSVLATNEKLFF.

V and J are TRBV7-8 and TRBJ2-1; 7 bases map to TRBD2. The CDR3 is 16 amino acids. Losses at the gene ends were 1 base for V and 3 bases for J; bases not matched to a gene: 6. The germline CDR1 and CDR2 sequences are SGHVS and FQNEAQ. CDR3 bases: TGTGCCAGCAGCTTAGTGGGGGGGAACTTCTACAATGAGCAGTTCTTC. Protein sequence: CASSLVGGNFYNEQFF.

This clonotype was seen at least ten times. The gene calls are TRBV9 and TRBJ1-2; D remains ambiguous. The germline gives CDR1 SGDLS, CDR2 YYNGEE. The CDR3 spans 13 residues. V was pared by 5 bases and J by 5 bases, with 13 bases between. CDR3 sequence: CASRKNDGYGYTF. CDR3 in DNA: TGTGCCAGCAGGAAGAACGACGGGTATGGCTACACCTTC.

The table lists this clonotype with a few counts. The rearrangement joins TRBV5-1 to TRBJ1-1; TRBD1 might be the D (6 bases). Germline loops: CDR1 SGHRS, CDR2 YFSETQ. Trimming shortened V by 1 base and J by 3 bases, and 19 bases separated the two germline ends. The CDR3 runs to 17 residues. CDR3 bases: TGCGCCAGCAGCTTGTCTTCGGGGCAGGGGATGGACACTGAAGCTTTCTTT. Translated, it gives CASSLSSGQGMDTEAFF.

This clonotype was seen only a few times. The DNA of the CDR3 is TGTGCCATCAGTGAACTAGCGGGGGGCGGGGATACGCAGTATTTT. Translating gives CAISELAGGGDTQYF. V gene TRBV10-3 combines with J gene TRBJ2-3; 12 nucleotides align to TRBD2. The germline gives CDR1 ENHRY, CDR2 SYGVKD. The CDR3 is 15 amino acids. The ends lost 3 bases at V and 6 bases at J; junction bases unmatched: 4.

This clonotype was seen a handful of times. CDR3 nucleotides: TGCAGCGTCGCCCGGGGGAGGGGCGGCGGGTTGAACACTGAAGCTTTCTTT. Translated: CSVARGRGGGLNTEAFF. J is TRBJ1-1 and V is TRBV29-1; D is possibly TRBD1 (5 bases). Trimming stripped 6 bases from V and 0 bases from J, with 23 bases between. Germline-derived CDR1 and CDR2 are SQVTM and ANQGSEA. The CDR3 loop spans 17 amino acids. Looking up the rest from reference TRBV29-1 and TRBJ1-1 gives the full variable domain: SAVISQKPSRDICQRGTSLTIQCQVDSQVTMMFWYRQQPGQSLTLIATANQGSEATYESGFVIDKFPISRPNLTFSTLTVSNMSPEDSSIYLCSVARGRGGGLNTEAFFGQGTRLTVV.

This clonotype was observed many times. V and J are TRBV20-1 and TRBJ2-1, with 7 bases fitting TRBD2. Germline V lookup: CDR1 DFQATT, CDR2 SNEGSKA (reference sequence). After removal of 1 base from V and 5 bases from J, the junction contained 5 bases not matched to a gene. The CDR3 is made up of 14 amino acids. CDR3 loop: CSARVASGNNEQFF. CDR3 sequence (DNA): TGCAGTGCTAGAGTGGCTAGCGGCAACAATGAGCAGTTCTTC.